This T cell receptor (beta chain) was sequenced in a study of beta chain features in type 1 diabetes. TCRB transcripts that were expressed got sequenced, as all of the isolated RNA had been reverse transcribed. Generated by immunoSEQ multiplex PCR, the TCRdb table keeps only in-frame clones and is missing some. The repertoire holds 300,000 or so clones, with roughly a tenth as singletons. This clone was seen only a few times. Its antigen remains unidentified. The V end lost 1 base, the J end lost 2 bases, and 8 bases lay between the germline ends. This CDR3 region has 14 residues. From germline, CDR1 is SGDLS and CDR2 YYNGEE. Whole-study results and caveats: Among all four CD4+ subsets, Type 1 diabetes patients had TCRB CDR3s that were moderately but significantly shorter.

The TCR sequence derives from a man under 40 with type 1 diabetes. Sample: central memory CD4+ T cells from blood. The rearrangement links TRBV9 to TRBJ2-3; maybe TRBD2 (5 bases). The CDR3 spells CASSVFSDTDTQYF. The CDR3 region has the DNA TGTGCCAGCAGCGTATTTAGCGACACAGATACGCAGTATTTT.